These 9 T cell receptor beta chains share one sample of origin, sequenced in a study of T cells in localized non-small cell lung cancer. Sequencing used immunoSEQ multiplex PCR; TCRdb keeps in-frame clones, though not all of them. This table holds some 39,000 clones, 75% to 85% found once. Sequences were derived from PBMCs, sampled before any cancer treatment. The receptors shown here come from a woman between 35 and 75 years old with stage II squamous cell lung carcinoma.

The chain employs TRBV27 and TRBJ2-5; TRBD1 matches at 8 bases. CDR1 and CDR2 from the germline V gene are MNHEY and SMNVEV (reference sequence). Trimming at V came to 6 bases and at J to 4 bases, leaving 7 bases not matched to a gene. There are 14 residues in the CDR3. The CDR3 region has the DNA TGTGCCAGCAGCCCGGACAGGGTGGGAGAGACCCAGTACTTC. This codes for CASSPDRVGETQYF.

The V call is TRBV4-1, the J call TRBJ2-4; 9 nucleotides agree with TRBD1. Trimming took 5 bases from V and 8 from J; bases not matched to a gene: 7. CDR3 length equals 14 residues. Germline-derived CDR1 and CDR2 are MGHRA and YSYEKL. This CDR3 is CASSFRTGDDIQYF. CDR3 coding DNA: TGCGCCAGCAGCTTCCGGACAGGGGATGACATTCAGTACTTC.

The chain couples TRBV15 to TRBJ1-5; tentatively, D is TRBD1 (5 bases). The CDR3 is 14 residues long. Trimming stripped 5 bases from V and 9 bases from J, with 17 bases between. From germline, CDR1 is LNHNV and CDR2 YYDKDF (reference sequence). CDR3 sequence (DNA): TGTGCCACCAGCTTGGGACTCCCCAACATGCCCCAGCATTTT. Protein product: CATSLGLPNMPQHF.

This chain connects TRBV25-1 to TRBJ1-1, with 7 bases aligning to TRBD1. CDR1 and CDR2 (germline): MGHDK, SYGVNS. The CDR3 is made up of 13 amino acids. With V trimmed by 5 bases and J by 7 bases, 7 bases remained unmatched. CDR3 amino acids: CASSQNPGGEAFF. The CDR3 DNA sequence: TGTGCCAGCAGTCAAAACCCAGGGGGTGAAGCTTTCTTT.

The chain couples TRBV19 to TRBJ1-4; unclear D gene. The V gene's germline CDR1 is LNHDA and CDR2 SQIVND (reference sequence). The CDR3 spans 15 residues. Trimming took 3 bases from V and 2 from J, leaving 10 bases between them. CDR3: CASSISVGTNEKLFF. The CDR3, as DNA: TGTGCCAGTAGTATCTCGGTTGGTACTAATGAAAAACTGTTTTTT.

J is TRBJ2-6 and V is TRBV7-2; TRBD1 agrees at 8 bases. Germline values: CDR1 SGHTA, CDR2 FQGNSA. V lost 5 bases to trimming and J lost 2 bases; unmatched junction nucleotides: 5. This CDR3 is 16 amino acids long. CDR3 region: CASSPQGGPGANVLTF. For the CDR3, the DNA is TGTGCCAGCAGCCCACAGGGGGGCCCTGGGGCCAACGTCCTGACTTTC.

There are a few counts of this clone. This chain connects TRBV5-1 to TRBJ2-1, with 8 nucleotides matching TRBD1. V dropped 2 bases and J dropped 1; count of bases not matched to a gene: 8. From germline, CDR1 is SGHRS and CDR2 YFSETQ. This CDR3 comprises 17 residues. CDR3 region: CASSLITTGASYNEQFF. The CDR3 DNA reads TGCGCCAGCAGCTTAATAACGACAGGGGCGTCCTACAATGAGCAGTTCTTC.

The chain couples TRBV11-2 to TRBJ1-1; D remains unclear. In germline, CDR1 is SGHAT, CDR2 FQNNGV. The CDR3 is 14 residues long. Trimming took 2 bases from V and 7 from J, leaving 14 bases between them. In DNA form, the CDR3 reads TGTGCCAGCAGCTTACGTCCTCAGGCGAATGAAGCTTTCTTT. This encodes CASSLRPQANEAFF.

This rearrangement joins TRBV4-1 to TRBJ1-1; the match to TRBD1 covers 8 bases. Unmatched junction bases numbered 13, after V lost 3 bases and J lost 1 base. This CDR3 is built from 18 residues. Germline values: CDR1 MGHRA, CDR2 YSYEKL. CDR3 DNA sequence: TGCGCCAGCAGCCAGGCACTAGCAGGGGGCCGGGAGAACACTGAAGCTTTCTTT. Protein product: CASSQALAGGRENTEAFF.